This T cell receptor beta chain appears in the sequencing data of a study of cytomegalovirus exposure and HLA in healthy donors. 60 Vbeta and 13 Jbeta primers were used in PCR. The table came from immunoSEQ multiplex PCR; TCRdb's copy has only in-frame clones and leaves some out. Of some 120,000 clones listed, 80% are singletons. The junction had 2 bases not matched to a gene; V was cut back by 7 bases and J by 2 bases. Germline CDR1 is ENHRY and CDR2 is SYGVKD. The CDR3 consists of 15 residues. The sequenced sample consisted of PBMCs. The sequence was obtained from a man aged 40-50 years in good health and CMV-seronegative. The V call is TRBV10-3, the J call TRBJ2-1; 13 positions agree with TRBD2. DNA of the CDR3: TGTGCCATCACCGGGACTAGCGGGGCCTACAATGAGCAGTTCTTC. Translation gives CAITGTSGAYNEQFF.